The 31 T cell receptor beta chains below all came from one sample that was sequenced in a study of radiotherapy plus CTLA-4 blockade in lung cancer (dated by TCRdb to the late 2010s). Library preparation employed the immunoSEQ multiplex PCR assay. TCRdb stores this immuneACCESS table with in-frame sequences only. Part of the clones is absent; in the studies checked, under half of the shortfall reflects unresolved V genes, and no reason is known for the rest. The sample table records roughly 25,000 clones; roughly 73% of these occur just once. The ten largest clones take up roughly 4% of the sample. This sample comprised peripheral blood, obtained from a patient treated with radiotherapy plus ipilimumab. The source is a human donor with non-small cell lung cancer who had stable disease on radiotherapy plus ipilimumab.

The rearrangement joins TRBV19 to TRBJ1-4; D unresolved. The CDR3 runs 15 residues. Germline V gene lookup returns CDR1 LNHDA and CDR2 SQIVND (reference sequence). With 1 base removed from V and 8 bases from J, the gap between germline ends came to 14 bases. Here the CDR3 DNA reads TGTGCCAGTAGTATAGCGGTGGCACCACCGGAAAAACTGTTTTTT. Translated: CASSIAVAPPEKLFF.

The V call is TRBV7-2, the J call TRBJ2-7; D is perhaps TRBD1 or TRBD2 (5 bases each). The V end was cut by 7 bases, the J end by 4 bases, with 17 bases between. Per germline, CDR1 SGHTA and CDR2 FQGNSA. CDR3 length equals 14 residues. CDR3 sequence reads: CASNFRGESYEQYF. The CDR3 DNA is TGTGCCAGCAACTTTAGGGGAGAGAGTTACGAGCAGTACTTC.

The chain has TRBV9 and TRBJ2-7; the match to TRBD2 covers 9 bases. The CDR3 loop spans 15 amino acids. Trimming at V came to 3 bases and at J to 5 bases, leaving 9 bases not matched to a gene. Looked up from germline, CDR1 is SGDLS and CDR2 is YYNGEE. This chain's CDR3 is CASSAYLAGDNEQYF. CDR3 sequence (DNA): TGTGCCAGCAGCGCGTACTTAGCGGGAGACAACGAGCAGTACTTC.

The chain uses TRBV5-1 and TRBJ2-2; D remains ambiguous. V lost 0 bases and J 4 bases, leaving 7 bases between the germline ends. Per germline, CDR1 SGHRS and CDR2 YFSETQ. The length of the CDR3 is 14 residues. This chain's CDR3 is CASSLAGVTGELFF. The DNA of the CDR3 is TGCGCCAGCAGCTTGGCGGGCGTCACCGGGGAGCTGTTTTTT.

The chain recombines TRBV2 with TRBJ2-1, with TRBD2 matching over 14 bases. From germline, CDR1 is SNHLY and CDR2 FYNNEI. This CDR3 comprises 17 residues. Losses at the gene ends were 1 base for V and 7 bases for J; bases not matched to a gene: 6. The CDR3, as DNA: TGTGCCAGCAGTGAAGGCTTCGGGACTAGCGGGAGAAATGAGCAGTTCTTC. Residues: CASSEGFGTSGRNEQFF.

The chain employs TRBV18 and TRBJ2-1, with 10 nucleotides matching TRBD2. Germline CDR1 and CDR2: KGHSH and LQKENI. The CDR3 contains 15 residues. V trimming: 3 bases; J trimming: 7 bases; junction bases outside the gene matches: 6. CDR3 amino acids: CASSPLPGLANEQFF. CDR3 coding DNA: TGTGCCAGCTCACCCCTTCCGGGACTAGCGAATGAGCAGTTCTTC.

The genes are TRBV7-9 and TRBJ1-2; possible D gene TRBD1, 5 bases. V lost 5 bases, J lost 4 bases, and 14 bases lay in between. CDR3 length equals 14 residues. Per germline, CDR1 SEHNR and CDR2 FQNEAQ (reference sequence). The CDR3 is CASSPRDGSYGYTF. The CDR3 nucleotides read TGTGCCAGCAGCCCTCGGGACGGATCCTATGGCTACACCTTC. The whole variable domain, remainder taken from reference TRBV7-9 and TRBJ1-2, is DTGVSQNPRHKITKRGQNVTFRCDPISEHNRLYWYRQTLGQGPEFLTYFQNEAQLEKSRLLSDRFSAERPKGSFSTLEIQRTEQGDSAMYLCASSPRDGSYGYTFGSGTRLTVV.

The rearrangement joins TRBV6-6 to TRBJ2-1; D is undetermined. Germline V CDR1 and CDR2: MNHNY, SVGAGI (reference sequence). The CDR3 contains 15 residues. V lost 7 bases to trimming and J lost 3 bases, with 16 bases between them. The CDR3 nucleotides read TGTGCCAGCATCAACGGGTATTTGTACTACAATGAGCAGTTCTTC. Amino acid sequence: CASINGYLYYNEQFF.

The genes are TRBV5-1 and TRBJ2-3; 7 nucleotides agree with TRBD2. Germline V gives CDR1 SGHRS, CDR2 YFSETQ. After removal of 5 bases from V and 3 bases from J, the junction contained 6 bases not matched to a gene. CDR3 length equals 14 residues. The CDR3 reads CASRRILATDTQYF. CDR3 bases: TGCGCCAGCAGGCGGATACTAGCGACAGATACGCAGTATTTT. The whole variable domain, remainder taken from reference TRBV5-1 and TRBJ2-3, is KAGVTQTPRYLIKTRGQQVTLSCSPISGHRSVSWYQQTPGQGLQFLFEYFSETQRNKGNFPGRFSGRQFSNSRSEMNVSTLELGDSALYLCASRRILATDTQYFGPGTRLTVL.

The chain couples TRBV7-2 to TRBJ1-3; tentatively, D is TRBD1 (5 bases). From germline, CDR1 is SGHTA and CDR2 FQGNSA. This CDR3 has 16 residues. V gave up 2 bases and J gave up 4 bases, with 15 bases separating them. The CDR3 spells CASSLSPRGIGNTIYF. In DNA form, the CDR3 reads TGTGCCAGCAGCTTATCGCCCCGGGGGATCGGAAACACCATATATTTT.

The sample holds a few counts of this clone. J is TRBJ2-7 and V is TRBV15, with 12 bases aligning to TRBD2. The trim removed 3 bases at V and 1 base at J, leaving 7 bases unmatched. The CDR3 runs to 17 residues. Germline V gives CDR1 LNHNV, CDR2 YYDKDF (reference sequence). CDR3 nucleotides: TGTGCCACCAGCAGGGAGACTAGCGGGAGTCTTTCCTACGAGCAGTACTTC. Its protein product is CATSRETSGSLSYEQYF. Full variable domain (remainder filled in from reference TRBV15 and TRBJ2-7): DAMVIQNPRYQVTQFGKPVTLSCSQTLNHNVMYWYQQKSSQAPKLLFHYYDKDFNNEADTPDNFQSRRPNTSFCFLDIRSPGLGDTAMYLCATSRETSGSLSYEQYFGPGTRLTVT.

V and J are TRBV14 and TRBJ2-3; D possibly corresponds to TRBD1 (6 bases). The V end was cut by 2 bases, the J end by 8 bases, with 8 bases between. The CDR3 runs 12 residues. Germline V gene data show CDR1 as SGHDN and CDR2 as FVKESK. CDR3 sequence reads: CASSQTGPTQYF. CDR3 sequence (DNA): TGTGCCAGCAGCCAAACAGGGCCTACGCAGTATTTT.

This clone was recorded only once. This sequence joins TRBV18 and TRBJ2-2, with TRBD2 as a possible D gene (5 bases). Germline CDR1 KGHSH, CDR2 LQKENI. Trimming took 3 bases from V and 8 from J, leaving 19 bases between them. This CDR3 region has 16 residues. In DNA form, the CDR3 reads TGTGCCAGCTCACCGGAAGAGGGAGTCTTAACAGGGGAGCTGTTTTTT. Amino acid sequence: CASSPEEGVLTGELFF.

The CDR3 protein is CAIPSGRSTGELFF. The CDR3 nucleotides read TGTGCCATCCCTAGCGGGAGAAGCACCGGGGAGCTGTTTTTT. This chain uses TRBV19 with TRBJ2-2, with 10 bases identical to TRBD2. V shed 10 bases, J shed 4 bases, and the junction held 6 bases outside the gene matches. From germline, CDR1 is LNHDA and CDR2 SQIVND (reference sequence). The CDR3 spans 14 residues.

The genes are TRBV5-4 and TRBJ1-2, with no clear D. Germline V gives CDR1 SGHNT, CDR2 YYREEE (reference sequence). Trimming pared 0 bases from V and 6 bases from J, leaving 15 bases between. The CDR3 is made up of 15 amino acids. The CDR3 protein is CASSLEHLMSDGYTF. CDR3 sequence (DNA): TGTGCCAGCAGCTTGGAACACCTCATGAGTGATGGCTACACCTTC. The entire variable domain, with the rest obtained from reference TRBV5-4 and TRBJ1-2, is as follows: ETGVTQSPTHLIKTRGQQVTLRCSSQSGHNTVSWYQQALGQGPQFIFQYYREEENGRGNFPPRFSGLQFPNYSSELNVNALELDDSALYLCASSLEHLMSDGYTFGSGTRLTVV.

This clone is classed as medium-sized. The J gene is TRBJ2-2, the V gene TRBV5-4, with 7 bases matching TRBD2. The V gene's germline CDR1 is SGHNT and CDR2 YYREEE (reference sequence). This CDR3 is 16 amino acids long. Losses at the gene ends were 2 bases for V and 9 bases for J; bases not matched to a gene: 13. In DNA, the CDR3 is TGTGCCAGCAGCTTAAAAACTAGCGTCAAAGGCCGGGAGCTGTTTTTT. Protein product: CASSLKTSVKGRELFF. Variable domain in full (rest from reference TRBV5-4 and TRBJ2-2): ETGVTQSPTHLIKTRGQQVTLRCSSQSGHNTVSWYQQALGQGPQFIFQYYREEENGRGNFPPRFSGLQFPNYSSELNVNALELDDSALYLCASSLKTSVKGRELFFGEGSRLTVL.

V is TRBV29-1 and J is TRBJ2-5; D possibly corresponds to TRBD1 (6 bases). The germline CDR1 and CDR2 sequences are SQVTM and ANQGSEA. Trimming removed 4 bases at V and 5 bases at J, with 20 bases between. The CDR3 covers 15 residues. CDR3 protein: CSVAKRPGVKETQYF. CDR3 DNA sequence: TGCAGCGTTGCTAAGAGACCAGGGGTTAAGGAGACCCAGTACTTC.

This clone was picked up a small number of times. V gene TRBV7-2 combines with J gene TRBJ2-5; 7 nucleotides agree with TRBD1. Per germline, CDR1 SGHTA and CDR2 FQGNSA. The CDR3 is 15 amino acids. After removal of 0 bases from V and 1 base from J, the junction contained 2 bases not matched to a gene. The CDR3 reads CASSLAGTAQETQYF. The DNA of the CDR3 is TGTGCCAGCAGCTTAGCGGGGACAGCCCAAGAGACCCAGTACTTC.

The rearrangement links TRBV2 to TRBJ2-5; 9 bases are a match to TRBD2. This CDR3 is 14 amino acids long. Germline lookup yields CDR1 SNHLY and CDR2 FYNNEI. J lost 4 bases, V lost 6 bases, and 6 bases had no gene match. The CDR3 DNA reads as TGTGCCAGCAGCCCCAGCGGGGGGCCAGAGACCCAGTACTTC. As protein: CASSPSGGPETQYF.

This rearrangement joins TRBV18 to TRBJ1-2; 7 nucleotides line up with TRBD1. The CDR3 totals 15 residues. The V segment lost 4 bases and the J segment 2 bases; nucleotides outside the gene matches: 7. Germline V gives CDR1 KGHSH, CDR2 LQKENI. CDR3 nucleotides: TGTGCCAGCTCACTTCCCGGGACAGCCAACTATGGCTACACCTTC. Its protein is CASSLPGTANYGYTF.

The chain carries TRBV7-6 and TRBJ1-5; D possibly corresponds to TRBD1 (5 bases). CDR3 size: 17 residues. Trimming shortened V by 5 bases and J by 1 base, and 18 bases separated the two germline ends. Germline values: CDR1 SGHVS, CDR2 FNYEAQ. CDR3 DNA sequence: TGTGCCAGCAGCCCAGAATGGGGGGATTGGAGCAATCAGCCCCAGCATTTT. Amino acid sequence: CASSPEWGDWSNQPQHF.

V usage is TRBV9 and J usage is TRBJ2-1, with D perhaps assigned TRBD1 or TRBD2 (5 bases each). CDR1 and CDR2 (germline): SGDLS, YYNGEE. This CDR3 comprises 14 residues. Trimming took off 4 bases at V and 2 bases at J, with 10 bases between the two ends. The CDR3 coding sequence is TGTGCCAGCAGCCCCCGGGACGCCTACAATGAGCAGTTCTTC. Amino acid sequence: CASSPRDAYNEQFF.

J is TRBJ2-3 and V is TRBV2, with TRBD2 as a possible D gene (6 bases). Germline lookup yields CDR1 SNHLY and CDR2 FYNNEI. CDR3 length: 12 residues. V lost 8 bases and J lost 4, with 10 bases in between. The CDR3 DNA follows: TGTGCCAGCGGTTTAGCGGCAGATACGCAGTATTTT. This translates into CASGLAADTQYF.

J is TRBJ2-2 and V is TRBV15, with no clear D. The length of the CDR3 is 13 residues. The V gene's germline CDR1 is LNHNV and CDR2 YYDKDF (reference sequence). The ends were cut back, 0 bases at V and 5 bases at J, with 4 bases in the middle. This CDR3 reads CATSRDRTGELFF. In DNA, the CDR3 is TGTGCCACCAGCAGAGATAGAACCGGGGAGCTGTTTTTT.

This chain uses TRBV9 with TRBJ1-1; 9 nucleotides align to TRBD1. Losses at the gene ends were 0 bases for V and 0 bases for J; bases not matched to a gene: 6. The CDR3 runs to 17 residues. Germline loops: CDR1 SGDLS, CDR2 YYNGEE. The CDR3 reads CASSVGQGDIMNTEAFF. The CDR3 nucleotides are TGTGCCAGCAGCGTAGGACAGGGGGATATAATGAACACTGAAGCTTTCTTT.

The CDR3 nucleotides read TGCGCCAGCAGCTTGGGACAGGGGGCCGGGGAGCTGTTTTTT. Amino acid sequence: CASSLGQGAGELFF. This chain connects TRBV5-1 to TRBJ2-2, with 9 bases matching TRBD1. In germline, CDR1 is SGHRS, CDR2 YFSETQ. This CDR3 region has 14 residues. The junction had 0 bases not matched to a gene; V was cut back by 0 bases and J by 6 bases.

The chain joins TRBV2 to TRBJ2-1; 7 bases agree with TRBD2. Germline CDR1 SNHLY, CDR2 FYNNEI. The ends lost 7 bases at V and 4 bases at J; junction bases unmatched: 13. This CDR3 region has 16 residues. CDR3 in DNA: TGTGCCAGCAAGGGCAGAGTGTTGGGAGGGTACAATGAGCAGTTCTTC. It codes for CASKGRVLGGYNEQFF.

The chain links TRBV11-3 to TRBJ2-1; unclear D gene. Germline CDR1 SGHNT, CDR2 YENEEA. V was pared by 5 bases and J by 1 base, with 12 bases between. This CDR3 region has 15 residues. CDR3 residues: CASSALRPSYNEQFF. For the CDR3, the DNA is TGTGCCAGCAGCGCTTTGCGGCCTTCCTACAATGAGCAGTTCTTC.

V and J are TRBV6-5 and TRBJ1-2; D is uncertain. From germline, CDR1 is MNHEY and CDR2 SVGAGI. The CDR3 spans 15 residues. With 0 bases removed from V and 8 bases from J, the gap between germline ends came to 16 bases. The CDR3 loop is CASSYSNILGDGYTF. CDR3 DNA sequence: TGTGCCAGCAGTTACTCGAACATACTGGGAGACGGCTACACCTTC.

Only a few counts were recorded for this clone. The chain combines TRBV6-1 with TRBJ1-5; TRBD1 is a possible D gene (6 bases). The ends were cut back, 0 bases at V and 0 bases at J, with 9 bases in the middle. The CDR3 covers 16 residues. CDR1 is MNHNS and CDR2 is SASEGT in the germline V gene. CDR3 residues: CASSEATGLSNQPQHF. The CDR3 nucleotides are TGTGCCAGCAGTGAAGCGACAGGCCTTAGCAATCAGCCCCAGCATTTT.

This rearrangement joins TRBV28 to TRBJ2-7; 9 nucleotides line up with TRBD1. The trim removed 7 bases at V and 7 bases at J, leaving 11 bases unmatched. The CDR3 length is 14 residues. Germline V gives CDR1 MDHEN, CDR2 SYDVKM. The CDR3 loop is CASKTGGTGLEQYF. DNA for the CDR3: TGTGCCAGCAAGACAGGGGGGACGGGACTGGAGCAGTACTTC.